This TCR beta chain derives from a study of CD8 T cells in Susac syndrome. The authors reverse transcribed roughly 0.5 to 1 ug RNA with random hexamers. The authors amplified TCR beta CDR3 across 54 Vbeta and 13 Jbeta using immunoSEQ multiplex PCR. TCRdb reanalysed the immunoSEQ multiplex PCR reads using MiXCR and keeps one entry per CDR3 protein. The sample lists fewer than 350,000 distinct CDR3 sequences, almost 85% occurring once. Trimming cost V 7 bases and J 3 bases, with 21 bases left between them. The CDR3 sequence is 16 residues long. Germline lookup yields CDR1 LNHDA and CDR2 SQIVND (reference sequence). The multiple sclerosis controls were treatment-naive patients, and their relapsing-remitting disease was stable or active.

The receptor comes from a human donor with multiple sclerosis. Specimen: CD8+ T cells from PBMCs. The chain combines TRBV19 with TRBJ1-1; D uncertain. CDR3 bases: TGTGCCAGTATCCCGTACGGGGAAGCGGGCTACACTGAAGCTTTCTTT. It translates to CASIPYGEAGYTEAFF.